Shown below are 6 T cell receptor beta chains from a single sample sequenced in a study of radiotherapy plus CTLA-4 blockade in lung cancer. TCRdb's copy holds only in-frame clones and misses some; the assay was immunoSEQ multiplex PCR. The repertoire holds around 20,000 clones, with more than 75% as singletons. The sample was peripheral blood, taken from a patient treated with radiotherapy plus ipilimumab. The receptor source for this set is a human donor with non-small cell lung cancer whose response to radiotherapy plus ipilimumab could not be evaluated.

This clone was seen more than once but under ten times. The chain has TRBV4-3 and TRBJ2-1; 13 bases map to TRBD2. CDR3 length: 20 residues. With V trimmed by 0 bases and J by 6 bases, 14 bases remained unmatched. The V gene's germline CDR1 is LGHNA and CDR2 YSLEER. Written as DNA, the CDR3 is TGCGCCAGCAGCCAAGAGTTGGGGACTAGCGGGGCAAAGAGGGTCAATGAGCAGTTCTTC. It specifies CASSQELGTSGAKRVNEQFF.

This clone is a singleton in its sample. The V and J genes are TRBV7-2 and TRBJ2-7; 9 bases are a match to TRBD2. From germline, CDR1 is SGHTA and CDR2 FQGNSA. V gave up 0 bases and J gave up 5 bases; unmatched junction bases: 8. The CDR3 is 16 amino acids. The CDR3 DNA sequence: TGTGCCAGCAGCTTAGCGCGGGGACTAGCCGCGGACGAGCAGTACTTC. Amino acids: CASSLARGLAADEQYF. The entire variable domain, with the rest obtained from reference TRBV7-2 and TRBJ2-7, is as follows: GAGVSQSPSNKVTEKGKDVELRCDPISGHTALYWYRQSLGQGLEFLIYFQGNSAPDKSGLPSDRFSAERTGGSVSTLTIQRTQQEDSAVYLCASSLARGLAADEQYFGPGTRLTVT.

This chain uses TRBV6-1 with TRBJ1-2; no firm D call. Trimming removed 2 bases at V and 3 bases at J, with 22 bases between. Germline loops: CDR1 MNHNS, CDR2 SASEGT. The CDR3 loop spans 18 amino acids. The CDR3 sequence is CASSEFRGLREVHYGYTF. The CDR3 bases are TGTGCCAGCAGTGAATTTCGGGGTTTGCGTGAAGTACACTATGGCTACACCTTC.

This chain uses TRBV7-2 with TRBJ2-7; 7 bases align to TRBD1. The length of the CDR3 is 15 residues. Germline CDR1 SGHTA, CDR2 FQGNSA. Trimming removed 5 bases from V and 0 bases from J; junction bases left unmatched: 7. CDR3 DNA: TGTGCCAGCAGCCCGACAGGGTCCAGCTCCTACGAGCAGTACTTC. It codes for CASSPTGSSSYEQYF.

The rearrangement uses TRBV28 and TRBJ1-1; a possible D gene is TRBD1 (5 bases). Germline CDR1 MDHEN, CDR2 SYDVKM. The germline V and J ends were trimmed by 7 bases and 4 bases, with 13 bases remaining between them. CDR3 size: 13 residues. The DNA of the CDR3 is TGTGCCAGCACGGGCCTCCAGGGCACTGAAGCTTTCTTT. This translates into CASTGLQGTEAFF.

The chain links TRBV7-2 to TRBJ2-1; 10 bases are shared with TRBD2. The CDR3 consists of 16 residues. CDR1 and CDR2 (germline): SGHTA, FQGNSA. The trim removed 5 bases at V and 8 bases at J, leaving 12 bases unmatched. Here the CDR3 DNA reads TGTGCCAGCAGCCCCTCGAGCGGGGGGGGGAGCGATGAGCAGTTCTTC. It yields the protein CASSPSSGGGSDEQFF.